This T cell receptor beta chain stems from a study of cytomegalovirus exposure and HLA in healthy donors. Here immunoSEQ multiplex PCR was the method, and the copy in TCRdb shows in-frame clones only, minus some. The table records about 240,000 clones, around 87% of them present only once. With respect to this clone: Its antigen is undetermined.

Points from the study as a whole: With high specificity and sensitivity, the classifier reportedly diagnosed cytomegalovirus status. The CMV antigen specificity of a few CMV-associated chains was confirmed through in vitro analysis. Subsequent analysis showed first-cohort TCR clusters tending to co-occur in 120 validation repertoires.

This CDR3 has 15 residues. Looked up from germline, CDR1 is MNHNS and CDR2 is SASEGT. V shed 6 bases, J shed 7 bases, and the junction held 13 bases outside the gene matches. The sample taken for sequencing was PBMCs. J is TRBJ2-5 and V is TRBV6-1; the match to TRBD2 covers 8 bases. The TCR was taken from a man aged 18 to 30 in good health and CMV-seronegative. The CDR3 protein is CASSKTGTRGGTQYF. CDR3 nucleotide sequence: TGTGCCAGCAGCAAAACCGGGACTAGGGGAGGGACCCAGTACTTC.